The next 21 T cell receptor beta chains were all read from a single sample in a study of CD8+CD57+ T cells in acquired aplastic anemia. Genomic DNA, the template, was used for profiling of the TCR beta VDJ and CDR3. TCRdb reprocessed the reads with MiXCR, giving one entry per CDR3 protein. The profile shows 250,000 to 300,000 distinct CDR3 sequences, around three fifths of them singletons. Sample: sorted CD4+, CD8+, or CD8+CD57+ T cells (not recorded which) from PBMCs. The receptors here all came from a human donor with severe aplastic anemia or a healthy control (not recorded which).

This chain uses TRBV7-8 with TRBJ1-1, with TRBD1 matching 8 bases. This CDR3 is built from 15 residues. Germline V gene lookup returns CDR1 SGHVS and CDR2 FQNEAQ. The ends lost 2 bases at V and 6 bases at J; junction bases unmatched: 8. Here the CDR3 reads CASSLIHSGGSEAFF. DNA for the CDR3: TGTGCCAGCAGCTTAATTCACTCAGGGGGCTCTGAAGCTTTCTTT.

The genes are TRBV7-8 and TRBJ1-1; D gene uncertain. V dropped 4 bases and J dropped 2 bases, with 14 bases sitting between them. Germline V gene data show CDR1 as SGHVS and CDR2 as FQNEAQ. This CDR3 has 15 amino acids. The DNA of the CDR3 is TGTGCCAGCAGCTCGCAAGGCGTCATCAACACTGAAGCTTTCTTT. This encodes CASSSQGVINTEAFF.

The gene calls are TRBV20-1 and TRBJ1-5; TRBD1 matches 8 bases. The CDR3 contains 15 residues. In germline, CDR1 is DFQATT, CDR2 SNEGSKA (reference sequence). The J segment lost 0 bases and the V segment lost 2 bases, leaving 3 bases of the junction unmatched. The CDR3 loop is CSARSGQVSNQPQHF. CDR3 DNA: TGCAGTGCTAGATCGGGACAGGTTAGCAATCAGCCCCAGCATTTT.

The V gene is TRBV7-9, the J gene TRBJ1-1, with D unresolved. The CDR3 covers 13 residues. With 5 bases removed from V and 10 bases from J, the gap between germline ends came to 17 bases. In germline, CDR1 is SEHNR, CDR2 FQNEAQ (reference sequence). In DNA form, the CDR3 reads TGTGCCAGCAGCGGGCGGGTGAGGTCAGGAGCTTTCTTT. Amino acids: CASSGRVRSGAFF.

This clonotype was recorded at least ten times. V usage is TRBV20-1 and J usage is TRBJ1-6, with D unclear. Deletions cut 6 bases from V and 9 bases from J, with 12 bases between. The CDR3 loop spans 12 amino acids. From germline, CDR1 is DFQATT and CDR2 SNEGSKA (reference sequence). The CDR3 loop is CSAAVGSSPLHF. CDR3 in DNA: TGCAGTGCGGCAGTTGGATCTTCACCCCTCCACTTT.

A single count supports this clonotype. The genes are TRBV14 and TRBJ2-7, with D maybe TRBD1 (6 bases). The V gene lost 1 base and the J gene lost 4 bases, with 8 bases spanning the gap. This CDR3 has 13 amino acids. CDR1 is SGHDN, CDR2 FVKESK, per germline. CDR3 loop: CASSQGTVYEQYF. The CDR3 bases are TGTGCCAGCAGCCAAGGGACAGTTTACGAGCAGTACTTC.

This clonotype came up many times. The V and J genes are TRBV20-1 and TRBJ1-1, with 11 positions matching TRBD1. CDR3 length equals 16 residues. Germline values: CDR1 DFQATT, CDR2 SNEGSKA (reference sequence). After removal of 2 bases from V and 1 base from J, the junction contained 6 bases not matched to a gene. This chain's CDR3 is CSARSGDRGGNTEAFF. In nucleotides, the CDR3 is TGCAGTGCTAGATCCGGGGACAGGGGGGGGAACACTGAAGCTTTCTTT.

A few counts support this clonotype. The chain links TRBV9 to TRBJ1-5; no definite D call. Trimming took off 4 bases at V and 4 bases at J, with 9 bases between the two ends. Germline loops: CDR1 SGDLS, CDR2 YYNGEE. This CDR3 is 13 amino acids long. The CDR3 protein is CASSLSRNQPQHF. CDR3 in DNA: TGTGCCAGCAGCTTATCCCGAAATCAGCCCCAGCATTTT.

The chain uses TRBV9 and TRBJ2-1, with D unclear. The CDR3 is 11 amino acids. V lost 4 bases and J lost 9, with 8 bases in between. Germline CDR1 is SGDLS and CDR2 is YYNGEE. Here the CDR3 DNA reads TGTGCCAGCAGCTATAACGGTGAGCAGTTCTTC. This sequence encodes CASSYNGEQFF.

V usage is TRBV12-5 and J usage is TRBJ2-7; 11 nucleotides line up with TRBD2. Germline loops: CDR1 LGHNT, CDR2 FRNRAP. This CDR3 spans 14 amino acids. The CDR3 DNA follows: TGTGCCAGCACCCAACTAGCGGGAGCTGAGGAGCAGTACTTC. Protein product: CASTQLAGAEEQYF.

The chain combines TRBV7-9 with TRBJ2-7; 13 nucleotides match TRBD2. Trimming at V came to 6 bases and at J to 7 bases, leaving 3 bases not matched to a gene. CDR3 length: 13 amino acids. Germline V gives CDR1 SEHNR, CDR2 FQNEAQ (reference sequence). The DNA for the CDR3 is TGTGCCAGCAGTGGACTAGCGGGGGAGGAGCAGTACTTC. It specifies CASSGLAGEEQYF. Together with reference TRBV7-9 and TRBJ2-7, the CDR3 gives the full variable domain: DTGVSQNPRHKITKRGQNVTFRCDPISEHNRLYWYRQTLGQGPEFLTYFQNEAQLEKSRLLSDRFSAERPKGSFSTLEIQRTEQGDSAMYLCASSGLAGEEQYFGPGTRLTVT.

In the case of this clonotype: The junction departs from germline at one end; a sequencing error may be responsible. V usage is TRBV20-1 and J usage is TRBJ1-1; 10 bases map to TRBD1. The CDR3 loop spans 14 amino acids. Germline V gene data show CDR1 as DFQATT and CDR2 as SNEGSKA (reference sequence). In DNA form, the CDR3 reads TGCAGTACTAGAGGTGGACAGGGGGTGTTTGAAGCTTTCTTT. Translation: CSTRGGQGVFEAFF.

In its sample, this clonotype was seen many times. The chain recombines TRBV7-2 with TRBJ2-5, with D unresolved. CDR3 length: 13 amino acids. The germline V gene encodes CDR1 SGHTA and CDR2 FQGNSA. V lost 0 bases and J lost 5, with 7 bases in between. In DNA form, the CDR3 reads TGTGCCAGCAGCTTAGCGAACGGGGAGACCCAGTACTTC. Translated: CASSLANGETQYF.

The chain combines TRBV2 with TRBJ2-7; 7 nucleotides line up with TRBD2. CDR3 length: 16 amino acids. Germline V CDR1 and CDR2: SNHLY, FYNNEI. J gave up 0 bases and V 7 bases, and 12 bases lay outside the gene matches. The CDR3 coding sequence is TGTGCCAGCACCTTAAAAGCGGGGCCGAGCTCCTACGAGCAGTACTTC. It translates to CASTLKAGPSSYEQYF.

This clonotype appeared many times. This sequence joins TRBV19 and TRBJ2-7; the match to TRBD2 covers 9 bases. The V and J ends lost 0 bases and 3 bases, in that order; junction bases with no gene match: 6. The CDR3 contains 16 residues. Germline V gene data show CDR1 as LNHDA and CDR2 as SQIVND (reference sequence). The CDR3 loop is CASSIERSGGYYEQYF. CDR3 nucleotide sequence: TGTGCCAGTAGTATAGAGAGAAGCGGGGGGTACTACGAGCAGTACTTC.

This clonotype has at least ten counts. The chain carries TRBV25-1 and TRBJ2-1; 10 bases are shared with TRBD2. Germline CDR1 MGHDK, CDR2 SYGVNS. The ends lost 2 bases at V and 4 bases at J; junction bases unmatched: 2. This CDR3 comprises 15 residues. The CDR3 region is CASSEPGLAYNEQFF. The DNA for the CDR3 is TGTGCCAGCAGTGAACCGGGACTAGCGTACAATGAGCAGTTCTTC.

The chain recombines TRBV7-2 with TRBJ1-2, with 8 bases fitting TRBD1. The CDR3 runs to 18 residues. Trimming took 6 bases from V and 3 from J; bases not matched to a gene: 18. Germline CDR1 SGHTA, CDR2 FQGNSA. CDR3 nucleotides: TGTGCCAGCAGTGAAGGGGGGGCAGGGGGCTCCATTGACTATGGCTACACCTTC. Translation: CASSEGGAGGSIDYGYTF. Full variable domain (outside the CDR3, taken from reference TRBV7-2 and TRBJ1-2): GAGVSQSPSNKVTEKGKDVELRCDPISGHTALYWYRQSLGQGLEFLIYFQGNSAPDKSGLPSDRFSAERTGGSVSTLTIQRTQQEDSAVYLCASSEGGAGGSIDYGYTFGSGTRLTVV.

The chain uses TRBV24-1 and TRBJ2-7; possibly TRBD1 for D (6 bases). There are 13 residues in the CDR3. V shed 7 bases and J shed 6 bases, with 15 bases lying between them. Germline CDR1 KGHDR, CDR2 SFDVKD. CDR3 amino acids: CATRDRDTGEQYF. The CDR3, as DNA: TGTGCCACCAGGGACCGGGACACGGGCGAGCAGTACTTC.

The chain employs TRBV7-2 and TRBJ1-4; weak D call: TRBD1 (6 bases). Germline CDR1 reads SGHTA; CDR2 reads FQGNSA. The ends were cut back, 6 bases at V and 10 bases at J, with 15 bases in the middle. There are 13 residues in the CDR3. The CDR3 sequence is CASSSRQAVKLFF. The DNA of the CDR3 is TGTGCCAGCAGTTCCCGACAGGCGGTAAAACTGTTTTTT.

J is TRBJ1-1 and V is TRBV10-3, with 9 positions matching TRBD1. V was clipped by 0 bases and J by 7 bases; unmatched bases: 6. Germline loops: CDR1 ENHRY, CDR2 SYGVKD. CDR3 size: 15 residues. The CDR3 loop reads CAISESQGQGFEAFF. As DNA, the CDR3 is TGTGCCATCAGTGAGTCGCAGGGACAGGGCTTTGAAGCTTTCTTT.

J is TRBJ2-5 and V is TRBV20-1; maybe TRBD1 (5 bases). This CDR3 contains 11 residues. Trimming cost V 2 bases and J 4 bases, with 5 bases left between them. Germline values: CDR1 DFQATT, CDR2 SNEGSKA (reference sequence). The CDR3 DNA reads TGCAGTGCTAGACAGGGAGAGACCCAGTACTTC. This sequence encodes CSARQGETQYF.